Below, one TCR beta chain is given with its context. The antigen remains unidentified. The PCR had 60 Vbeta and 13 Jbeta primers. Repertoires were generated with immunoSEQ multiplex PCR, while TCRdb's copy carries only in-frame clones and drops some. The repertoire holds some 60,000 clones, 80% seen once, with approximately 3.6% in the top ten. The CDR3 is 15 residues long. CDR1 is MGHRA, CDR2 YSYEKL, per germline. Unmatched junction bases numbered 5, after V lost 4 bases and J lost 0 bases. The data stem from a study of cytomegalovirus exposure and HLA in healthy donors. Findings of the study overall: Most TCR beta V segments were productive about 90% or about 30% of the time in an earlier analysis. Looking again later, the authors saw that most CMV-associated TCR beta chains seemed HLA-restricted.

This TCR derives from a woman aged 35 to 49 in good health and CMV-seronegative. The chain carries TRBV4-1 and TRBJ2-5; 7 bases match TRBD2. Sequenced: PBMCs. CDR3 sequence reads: CASSPSGTNQETQYF. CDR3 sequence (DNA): TGCGCCAGCAGCCCGAGCGGGACTAACCAAGAGACCCAGTACTTC.